The 27 T cell receptor beta chains in this list originate from one sample, sequenced in a study of OX40 agonist ivuxolimab in advanced cancers. Library construction relied on the immunoSEQ multiplex PCR assay. TCRdb carries this immuneACCESS record with in-frame sequences only. Its versions omit some clonotypes, under half of them owing to an unresolved V gene in the studies checked, with the rest unexplained. Within this sample are tens of thousands of clones, with 85% to 90% of them counted one time only. The biggest ten clones account for 7.4% of the sample. Sequences were derived from CD4+ or CD8+ T cells sorted from blood, sampled in a trial of the OX40 agonist ivuxolimab. All receptors come from an adult with an advanced solid tumor such as melanoma, head and neck, liver or kidney cancer.

The V and J genes are TRBV6-5 and TRBJ2-7; D remains ambiguous. V dropped 3 bases and J dropped 0 bases, with 9 bases sitting between them. The length of the CDR3 is 14 residues. Germline CDR1 is MNHEY and CDR2 is SVGAGI. The CDR3 DNA sequence: TGTGCCAGCAGTTATAGGGCGGACTCCTACGAGCAGTACTTC. This gives the protein CASSYRADSYEQYF.

The V gene is TRBV28, the J gene TRBJ1-3; weak D call: TRBD1 (5 bases). Trimming took off 0 bases at V and 2 bases at J, with 8 bases between the two ends. The CDR3 length is 15 residues. Germline CDR1 and CDR2: MDHEN and SYDVKM. CDR3: CASSLWAGTGNTIYF. The CDR3 DNA reads TGTGCCAGCAGTTTATGGGCAGGGACTGGAAACACCATATATTTT.

V and J are TRBV5-1 and TRBJ2-1; no definite D call. Between the trimmed V and J ends, which lost 4 bases and 9 bases, there was a span of 20 bases. Germline V gives CDR1 SGHRS, CDR2 YFSETQ. The CDR3 totals 15 residues. CDR3 region: CASSPYWSQVGEQFF. DNA of the CDR3: TGCGCCAGCAGCCCCTATTGGTCCCAAGTGGGTGAGCAGTTCTTC.

CDR3 in DNA: TGCGCCAGCCGTCTGGCAGTAAGCACAGATACGCAGTATTTT. It yields the protein CASRLAVSTDTQYF. The rearrangement joins TRBV5-1 to TRBJ2-3; unclear D gene. The CDR3 has 14 residues. V lost 7 bases and J lost 0, with 12 bases in between. Germline V gives CDR1 SGHRS, CDR2 YFSETQ.

CDR3 nucleotide sequence: TGCGCCAGCAGCTTGGCCGGGGCGGATTATGGCTACACCTTC. Protein sequence: CASSLAGADYGYTF. J is TRBJ1-2 and V is TRBV5-1; perhaps TRBD1 as D (5 bases). The CDR3 is 14 amino acids. Per germline, CDR1 SGHRS and CDR2 YFSETQ. V was pared by 0 bases and J by 5 bases, with 11 bases between.

This clone was found once. This sequence joins TRBV29-1 and TRBJ2-1; TRBD2 matches 7 bases. Germline V gene lookup returns CDR1 SQVTM and CDR2 ANQGSEA. V gave up 3 bases and J gave up 8 bases; unmatched junction bases: 7. This CDR3 is 13 amino acids long. This CDR3 reads CSVDGGGPYEQFF. DNA of the CDR3: TGCAGCGTTGACGGGGGAGGGCCCTATGAGCAGTTCTTC.

The chain links TRBV14 to TRBJ1-6, with 7 nucleotides matching TRBD1. This CDR3 comprises 14 residues. The germline CDR1 and CDR2 sequences are SGHDN and FVKESK. V shed 2 bases and J 9 bases; nucleotides not matched to a gene: 4. CDR3 sequence: CASSQRQGFSPLHF. In nucleotides, the CDR3 is TGTGCCAGCAGCCAACGACAGGGCTTTTCACCCCTCCACTTT.

In nucleotides, the CDR3 is TGCGCCAGCAGCTCGCGTCTCGGACTAGCGGGATCCCTTTTTGGCGAGCAGTACTTC. Amino acid sequence: CASSSRLGLAGSLFGEQYF. The V gene is TRBV5-1, the J gene TRBJ2-7; 12 nucleotides match TRBD2. CDR3 length equals 19 residues. The ends lost 3 bases at V and 6 bases at J; junction bases unmatched: 19. Germline loops: CDR1 SGHRS, CDR2 YFSETQ.

This chain uses TRBV4-1 with TRBJ2-5; D is perhaps TRBD1 or TRBD2 (6 bases each). The J call may be wrong; the DNA end is better matched by TRBJ2-7. The CDR3 runs to 16 residues. The germline V gene encodes CDR1 MGHRA and CDR2 YSYEKL. The DNA for the CDR3 is TGCGCCAGCAGCCAAGAGTGGAGGGGGATCCCTTACGAGCAGTACTTC. Protein: CASSQEWRGIPYEQYF.

The genes are TRBV4-1 and TRBJ1-1; D might be TRBD1 (5 bases). Germline-derived CDR1 and CDR2 are MGHRA and YSYEKL. The length of the CDR3 is 17 residues. V dropped 1 base and J dropped 2 bases, with 17 bases sitting between them. CDR3 sequence: CASSQAVAGRPNTEAFF. In DNA, the CDR3 is TGCGCCAGCAGCCAAGCGGTGGCGGGGCGGCCCAACACTGAAGCTTTCTTT.

Of note for this clone: The junction and the germline gene differ at one end; a read error may be behind it. The chain has TRBV7-7 and TRBJ1-4; TRBD1 is a possible D gene (6 bases). The CDR3 sequence is 15 residues long. CDR1 SSHAT and CDR2 FNYEAQ come from the germline V gene (reference sequence). The DNA of the CDR3 is TGTGCTAGCAGCTTAGGCAGGGGAATGGGTGAAAAACTGTTTTTT. Amino acid sequence: CASSLGRGMGEKLFF.

V is TRBV4-2 and J is TRBJ2-7, with D possibly TRBD2 on 6 matching bases. The CDR3 covers 14 residues. V was clipped by 4 bases and J by 7 bases, with 17 bases between them. Germline V lookup: CDR1 LGHNA, CDR2 YNFKEQ. In nucleotides, the CDR3 is TGTGCCAGCAGCCCCTGGGACTCGGGCCTTGAGCAGTACTTC. Its protein product is CASSPWDSGLEQYF.

This chain uses TRBV14 with TRBJ2-1; D is perhaps TRBD1 (6 bases). Germline V CDR1 and CDR2: SGHDN, FVKESK. The length of the CDR3 is 14 residues. Trimming took off 5 bases at V and 4 bases at J, with 12 bases between the two ends. Written as DNA, the CDR3 is TGTGCCAGCAGCTTCCTACAGGGATACAATGAGCAGTTCTTC. It codes for CASSFLQGYNEQFF.

This chain uses TRBV5-1 with TRBJ2-1, with D perhaps given as TRBD1 or TRBD2 (5 bases each). Germline V lookup: CDR1 SGHRS, CDR2 YFSETQ. CDR3 length: 17 residues. V was trimmed by 4 bases and J by 3 bases, leaving 20 bases between them. The CDR3 DNA sequence: TGCGCCAGCAGCGGGATGGGGGATGGTTCAGACTACAATGAGCAGTTCTTC. Its translation: CASSGMGDGSDYNEQFF. Combining the CDR3 with reference TRBV5-1 and TRBJ2-1 gives the whole variable domain KAGVTQTPRYLIKTRGQQVTLSCSPISGHRSVSWYQQTPGQGLQFLFEYFSETQRNKGNFPGRFSGRQFSNSRSEMNVSTLELGDSALYLCASSGMGDGSDYNEQFFGPGTRLTVL.

This chain connects TRBV29-1 to TRBJ2-5, with D possibly matching TRBD1 (5 bases). The end of the DNA is better explained by TRBJ2-7, so the J call may be wrong. Germline CDR1 is SQVTM and CDR2 is ANQGSEA. The CDR3 runs to 12 residues. CDR3 nucleotide sequence: TGCAGCGTTGAGGGGCTTGGGCACGAGCAGTACTTC. Its translation: CSVEGLGHEQYF.

The CDR3 is CASSLEGGRNTGELFF. The CDR3, as DNA: TGTGCCAGCAGCTTAGAGGGAGGGCGAAACACCGGGGAGCTGTTTTTT. The V call is TRBV7-9, the J call TRBJ2-2, with 7 bases identical to TRBD2. CDR3 length: 16 amino acids. Germline-derived CDR1 and CDR2 are SEHNR and FQNEAQ (reference sequence). The J segment lost 2 bases and the V segment lost 1 base, leaving 4 bases of the junction unmatched.

This rearrangement joins TRBV11-3 to TRBJ1-1; 7 nucleotides match TRBD1. CDR1 and CDR2 from the germline V gene are SGHNT and YENEEA. The J segment lost 12 bases and the V segment lost 2 bases, leaving 15 bases of the junction unmatched. This CDR3 comprises 15 residues. The CDR3 loop is CASSLYRQGGGKTFF. DNA for the CDR3: TGTGCCAGCAGCTTATACCGACAGGGCGGTGGGAAGACTTTCTTT. Full variable domain (missing parts from reference TRBV11-3 and TRBJ1-1): EAGVVQSPRYKIIEKKQPVAFWCNPISGHNTLYWYLQNLGQGPELLIRYENEEAVDDSQLPKDRFSAERLKGVDSTLKIQPAELGDSAVYLCASSLYRQGGGKTFFGQGTRLTVV.

This chain joins TRBV2 and TRBJ2-7; tentatively, D is TRBD2 (5 bases). The ends were cut back, 10 bases at V and 3 bases at J, with 19 bases in the middle. Germline V gene sequence: CDR1 SNHLY, CDR2 FYNNEI. The CDR3 contains 14 residues. CDR3 DNA: TGTGCCACCACAGTCGGGCTAGCCATCTACGAGCAGTACTTC. It codes for CATTVGLAIYEQYF.

The CDR3: CASSFLWRESDEQFF. For the CDR3, the DNA is TGTGCCAGCAGCTTTTTGTGGCGGGAGAGCGATGAGCAGTTCTTC. The chain combines TRBV5-6 with TRBJ2-1, with 7 bases that match TRBD2. Germline CDR1 and CDR2: SGHDT and YYEEEE. The CDR3 has 15 amino acids. J gave up 8 bases and V 2 bases, and 10 bases lay outside the gene matches. Looking up the rest from reference TRBV5-6 and TRBJ2-1 gives the full variable domain: DAGVTQSPTHLIKTRGQQVTLRCSPKSGHDTVSWYQQALGQGPQFIFQYYEEEERQRGNFPDRFSGHQFPNYSSELNVNALLLGDSALYLCASSFLWRESDEQFFGPGTRLTVL.

This chain uses TRBV5-4 with TRBJ2-3; 11 positions agree with TRBD2. The J segment lost 4 bases and the V segment lost 0 bases, leaving 7 bases of the junction unmatched. The CDR3 has 17 residues. Per the germline V gene, CDR1 is SGHNT and CDR2 is YYREEE (reference sequence). The CDR3 DNA is TGTGCCAGCAGCTTGGCCCGTTTACTAGCGGGAGCAGATACGCAGTATTTT. Amino acid sequence: CASSLARLLAGADTQYF.

The V call is TRBV7-8, the J call TRBJ2-5; the match to TRBD2 covers 12 bases. The CDR3 loop spans 16 amino acids. Germline assignment: CDR1 SGHVS and CDR2 FQNEAQ. The ends lost 5 bases at V and 1 base at J; junction bases unmatched: 5. CDR3 nucleotides: TGTGCCAGCAGCCTGTCTAGCGGGAGGGCCCAAGAGACCCAGTACTTC. Its protein product is CASSLSSGRAQETQYF.

As to this clone: Other DNA sequences in the sample encode the same CDR3. This sequence joins TRBV30 and TRBJ1-5, with D maybe TRBD1 (6 bases). The CDR3 extends over 13 amino acids. V was cut by 0 bases and J by 5 bases, with 8 bases left in between. CDR1 is GTSNPN, CDR2 SVGIG, per germline (reference sequence). CDR3 coding DNA: TGTGCCTGGAGTGTACAGGGTGATCAGCCCCAGCATTTT. Translating it yields CAWSVQGDQPQHF.

The gene calls are TRBV7-3 and TRBJ2-5; 7 bases map to TRBD2. The V and J ends lost 5 bases and 2 bases, in that order; junction bases with no gene match: 5. Germline V CDR1 and CDR2: SGHTA, FQGTGA. The CDR3 length is 14 residues. The CDR3 reads CASSTTSDQETQYF. CDR3 DNA: TGTGCCAGCAGCACCACTAGCGATCAAGAGACCCAGTACTTC. Together with reference TRBV7-3 and TRBJ2-5, the CDR3 gives the full variable domain: GAGVSQTPSNKVTEKGKYVELRCDPISGHTALYWYRQSLGQGPEFLIYFQGTGAADDSGLPNDRFFAVRPEGSVSTLKIQRTERGDSAVYLCASSTTSDQETQYFGPGTRLLVL.

The chain recombines TRBV5-4 with TRBJ2-5; 7 bases line up with TRBD2. Germline V gene data show CDR1 as SGHNT and CDR2 as YYREEE (reference sequence). The CDR3 contains 14 residues. V dropped 6 bases and J dropped 3; count of bases not matched to a gene: 8. CDR3 residues: CASTSASGKETQYF. The CDR3 bases are TGTGCCAGCACCTCCGCCAGCGGGAAAGAGACCCAGTACTTC.

The V and J genes are TRBV6-1 and TRBJ1-5; D remains unclear. Germline loops: CDR1 MNHNS, CDR2 SASEGT. Deletions cut 1 base from V and 5 bases from J, with 3 bases between. The CDR3 totals 12 residues. The CDR3 region has the DNA TGTGCCAGCAGTGAAGTCTATCAGCCCCAGCATTTT. It is translated as CASSEVYQPQHF.

The gene calls are TRBV29-1 and TRBJ2-1; 12 nucleotides align to TRBD2. Germline V lookup: CDR1 SQVTM, CDR2 ANQGSEA. The CDR3 runs 15 residues. Trimming removed 1 base from V and 7 bases from J; junction bases left unmatched: 5. CDR3 region: CSVEGSSGRGNEQFF. Here the CDR3 DNA reads TGCAGCGTTGAAGGGTCTAGCGGGAGGGGGAATGAGCAGTTCTTC.

The chain has TRBV4-2 and TRBJ2-3; D may be TRBD2 (6 bases). V was trimmed by 0 bases and J by 0 bases, leaving 10 bases between them. The CDR3 is made up of 16 amino acids. Germline CDR1 reads LGHNA; CDR2 reads YNFKEQ. The CDR3 reads CASSQDPSGSTDTQYF. CDR3 sequence (DNA): TGTGCCAGCAGCCAAGACCCAAGCGGGAGCACAGATACGCAGTATTTT.